This is a list of T cell receptor beta chains from one sample in a study of blood T cell repertoires in COVID-19. The protocol was immunoSEQ multiplex PCR, while the TCRdb copy is restricted to in-frame clones and leaves out a portion. The sample lists 90,000 to 100,000 clones; about nine tenths were seen once. The specimen sequenced was peripheral blood. The receptors come from a man between 45 and 60 years old with acute or convalescent COVID-19. CDR3s include the opening cysteine and the closing phenylalanine or tryptophan. The order of the fields is CDR3 protein, CDR3 DNA, D gene, CDR3 length, J gene, clone size, V gene. The D gene is left open where the match is weak. The size field is filled for only some rows; it gives once, few, many or a size class.

CDR3: CASSLVTGGEVDEQFF; DNA: TGTGCCAGCAGCTTGGTAACGGGAGGGGAGGTGGATGAGCAGTTCTTC; D: TRBD2; length: 16; J: TRBJ2-1; size: .; V: TRBV5-5
CDR3: CASSQWGQETLGYTF; DNA: TGTGCCAGCAGCCAGTGGGGACAGGAGACGCTTGGCTACACCTTC; D: TRBD1; length: 15; J: TRBJ1-2; size: few; V: TRBV3-1/TRBV3-2
CDR3: CASSESGRNISPLHF; DNA: TGTGCCAGCAGTGAGTCAGGGAGGAACATCTCACCCCTCCACTTT; D: .; length: 15; J: TRBJ1-6; size: once; V: TRBV2
CDR3: CASSGRENTEAFF; DNA: TGTGCCAGCTCTGGCAGGGAGAACACTGAAGCTTTCTTT; D: .; length: 13; J: TRBJ1-1; size: .; V: TRBV6-5
CDR3: CAISATSGAPSYEQYF; DNA: TGTGCCATCAGTGCGACTAGCGGGGCCCCCTCCTACGAGCAGTACTTC; D: TRBD2; length: 16; J: TRBJ2-7; size: .; V: TRBV10-3
CDR3: CASSLDGDSNQPQHF; DNA: TGCGCCAGCAGCCTAGACGGCGATAGCAATCAGCCCCAGCATTTT; D: .; length: 15; J: TRBJ1-5; size: .; V: TRBV5-1
CDR3: CASTPDRFMNTEAFF; DNA: TGTGCCAGCACCCCAGACAGATTCATGAACACTGAAGCTTTCTTT; D: .; length: 15; J: TRBJ1-1; size: .; V: TRBV6-5
CDR3: CASSYGTPEQPQHF; DNA: TGTGCCAGCAGTTACGGGACACCAGAACAGCCCCAGCATTTT; D: .; length: 14; J: TRBJ1-5; size: .; V: TRBV6-6
CDR3: CASSLDVGGAGANVLTF; DNA: TGTGCCAGCAGCTTAGATGTTGGGGGCGCTGGGGCCAACGTCCTGACTTTC; D: .; length: 17; J: TRBJ2-6; size: once; V: TRBV7-2
CDR3: CASSGRQGTLSGNTIYF; DNA: TGTGCCAGCAGCGGACGACAGGGGACCCTTTCTGGAAACACCATATATTTT; D: TRBD1; length: 17; J: TRBJ1-3; size: .; V: TRBV25-1
CDR3: CASSRRGSDGYTF; DNA: TGTGCCAGCAGCCGACGAGGGAGCGATGGCTACACCTTC; D: .; length: 13; J: TRBJ1-2; size: .; V: TRBV3-1/TRBV3-2
CDR3: CASSQVYSRKAPRADTQYF; DNA: TGCGCCAGCAGCCAAGTGTACTCTAGGAAGGCCCCCCGGGCAGATACGCAGTATTTT; D: .; length: 19; J: TRBJ2-3; size: .; V: TRBV4-1
CDR3: CASSAGDRPNEKLFF; DNA: TGTGCCAGTAGCGCGGGGGACAGGCCTAATGAAAAACTGTTTTTT; D: TRBD1; length: 15; J: TRBJ1-4; size: .; V: TRBV19
CDR3: CATSQGQGRNTEAFF; DNA: TGTGCCACCTCCCAGGGACAGGGGCGGAACACTGAAGCTTTCTTT; D: TRBD1; length: 15; J: TRBJ1-1; size: .; V: TRBV10-3
CDR3: CASSYSGEGGGEYF; DNA: TGTGCCAGCAGTTACTCGGGGGAGGGGGGCGGAGAGTACTTC; D: .; length: 14; J: TRBJ2-7; size: .; V: TRBV6-5
CDR3: CASSLARTSGDPYEQYF; DNA: TGTGCCAGCAGCTTAGCTAGGACTAGCGGGGACCCCTACGAGCAGTACTTC; D: TRBD2; length: 17; J: TRBJ2-7; size: .; V: TRBV11-2
CDR3: CASRSDRGVTEAFF; DNA: TGTGCCAGTAGAAGCGACAGGGGAGTCACTGAAGCTTTCTTT; D: TRBD1; length: 14; J: TRBJ1-1; size: .; V: TRBV19
CDR3: CASTPWTSGNTGELFF; DNA: TGTGCCAGCACCCCCTGGACTAGCGGGAACACCGGGGAGCTGTTTTTT; D: TRBD2; length: 16; J: TRBJ2-2; size: .; V: TRBV27
CDR3: CAWLAGGRSTDTQYF; DNA: TGTGCCTGGCTCGCGGGAGGCCGTAGCACAGATACGCAGTATTTT; D: TRBD2; length: 15; J: TRBJ2-3; size: .; V: TRBV30
CDR3: CASSSTSGRDTQYF; DNA: TGTGCCAGCAGCTCGACTAGCGGGAGAGATACGCAGTATTTT; D: TRBD2; length: 14; J: TRBJ2-3; size: .; V: TRBV7-2
CDR3: CASSKTGGTGDSPLHF; DNA: TGCGCCAGCAGCAAAACGGGCGGGACAGGGGATTCACCCCTCCACTTT; D: TRBD1; length: 16; J: TRBJ1-6; size: .; V: TRBV23-1
CDR3: CASSFLETTDEQFF; DNA: TGCGCCAGCAGCTTCCTTGAGACTACTGATGAGCAGTTCTTC; D: .; length: 14; J: TRBJ2-1; size: .; V: TRBV5-1
CDR3: CASSSLAGGLVNIQYF; DNA: TGTGCCAGCAGCTCACTAGCGGGAGGGCTTGTAAACATTCAGTACTTC; D: TRBD2; length: 16; J: TRBJ2-4; size: .; V: TRBV7-2
CDR3: CASSWGDARVNTEAFF; DNA: TGCGCCAGCAGCTGGGGGGATGCTAGAGTGAACACTGAAGCTTTCTTT; D: .; length: 16; J: TRBJ1-1; size: .; V: TRBV5-1
CDR3: CAWHPGLAGGRETQYF; DNA: TGTGCCTGGCATCCGGGACTAGCGGGAGGGCGGGAGACCCAGTACTTC; D: TRBD2; length: 16; J: TRBJ2-5; size: .; V: TRBV30
CDR3: CASGGAVGDTEAFF; DNA: TGTGCCAGCGGGGGGGCCGTTGGGGACACTGAAGCTTTCTTT; D: .; length: 14; J: TRBJ1-1; size: .; V: TRBV2
CDR3: CASALEVQPQHF; DNA: TGTGCCAGCGCTCTCGAGGTTCAGCCCCAGCATTTT; D: .; length: 12; J: TRBJ1-5; size: .; V: TRBV6-5